Below are 14 T cell receptor beta chains sequenced from a single sample in a study of CD8+ T cells in alopecia areata. Once RNA had been extracted, it was reverse transcribed into cDNA to act as the sequencing template. The repertoire was sequenced with immunoSEQ multiplex PCR; TCRdb's copy has only in-frame clones and lacks some. The repertoire holds approximately 180,000 clones, with roughly 59% as singletons. The material sequenced was CD4+ T cells sorted from blood, taken at week 0. Source of these receptors: a human donor with alopecia areata.

The rearrangement uses TRBV7-3 and TRBJ2-2; unclear D gene. CDR3 length: 13 residues. V was pared by 3 bases and J by 5 bases, with 7 bases between. The germline gives CDR1 SGHTA, CDR2 FQGTGA. CDR3 bases: TGTGCCAGCAGCTTTGGGTCAACCGGGGAGCTGTTTTTT. Amino acid sequence: CASSFGSTGELFF.

The genes are TRBV5-1 and TRBJ1-2; D possibly corresponds to TRBD1 (5 bases). V lost 3 bases to trimming and J lost 8 bases, with 11 bases between them. In germline, CDR1 is SGHRS, CDR2 YFSETQ. This CDR3 has 12 amino acids. The CDR3 spells CASSSGRYGYTF. The CDR3 coding sequence is TGCGCCAGCAGCTCGGGGCGATACGGCTACACCTTC.

This clone appeared a few times. The chain joins TRBV9 to TRBJ2-1; D uncertain. V lost 7 bases to trimming and J lost 9 bases, with 17 bases between them. Germline CDR1 reads SGDLS; CDR2 reads YYNGEE. CDR3 length: 13 amino acids. The CDR3 sequence is CASGPYAVAEQFF. The CDR3 DNA reads TGTGCCAGCGGTCCGTACGCAGTAGCTGAGCAGTTCTTC.

V and J are TRBV23-1 and TRBJ1-6, with 8 bases matching TRBD1. TRBV23-1 is an open reading frame whose function is uncertain. V gave up 7 bases and J gave up 9 bases; unmatched junction bases: 11. The CDR3 contains 15 residues. The CDR3 DNA is TGCGCCAGCAATCACATCAGGGGGCTAAGTTCACCCCTCCACTTT. Translation gives CASNHIRGLSSPLHF.

J is TRBJ2-4 and V is TRBV29-1; maybe TRBD1 (6 bases). There are 16 residues in the CDR3. The germline V gene has CDR1 SQVTM and CDR2 ANQGSEA. The ends were cut back, 4 bases at V and 0 bases at J, with 16 bases in the middle. CDR3 coding DNA: TGCAGCGTTGCCCTCGGACAGTTGCTAGCCAAAAACATTCAGTACTTC. Translating gives CSVALGQLLAKNIQYF.

The gene calls are TRBV13 and TRBJ1-2; TRBD1 is a possible D gene (5 bases). The CDR3 is made up of 14 amino acids. Per the germline V gene, CDR1 is PRHDT and CDR2 is FYEKMQ (reference sequence). V lost 4 bases and J lost 4, with 13 bases in between. Here the CDR3 reads CASSSDLDSYGYTF. As DNA, the CDR3 is TGTGCCAGCAGCTCCGACCTTGACAGCTATGGCTACACCTTC.

This clone came up once. CDR3 sequence (DNA): TGTGCCACCAGCAGAGTGTCCACTGGGGCCAACGTCCTGACTTTC. It yields the protein CATSRVSTGANVLTF. The chain uses TRBV15 and TRBJ2-6; D gene ambiguous. The CDR3 consists of 15 residues. V lost 1 base, J lost 2 bases, and 6 bases lay in between. CDR1 is LNHNV, CDR2 YYDKDF, per germline (reference sequence).

Only a few counts were recorded for this clone. For the CDR3, the DNA is TGTGCCACCAGGAGACAGGGATCAAAGCAGTACTTC. It is translated as CATRRQGSKQYF. The genes are TRBV15 and TRBJ2-7; 7 bases align to TRBD1. V was clipped by 6 bases and J by 8 bases; unmatched bases: 7. In germline, CDR1 is LNHNV, CDR2 YYDKDF (reference sequence). The CDR3 loop spans 12 amino acids.

The V call is TRBV9, the J call TRBJ1-2; no firm D call. This CDR3 is built from 14 residues. The V gene lost 4 bases and the J gene lost 6 bases, with 16 bases spanning the gap. Germline V gives CDR1 SGDLS, CDR2 YYNGEE. CDR3 bases: TGTGCCAGCAGCCCTTCGCCGGATTGGGATGGCTACACCTTC. It yields the protein CASSPSPDWDGYTF.

The J gene is TRBJ1-1, the V gene TRBV20-1; a weak D match, TRBD1 (5 bases). Trimming removed 5 bases from V and 8 bases from J, with 12 bases in between. CDR1 is DFQATT, CDR2 SNEGSKA, per germline (reference sequence). There are 11 residues in the CDR3. As DNA, the CDR3 is TGCAGTGCTGACAGAGGGACCGAAGCTTTCTTT. Translation gives CSADRGTEAFF.

This clone was detected only a few times. The chain combines TRBV7-3 with TRBJ1-1; tentative D call: TRBD1 (6 bases). CDR1 SGHTA and CDR2 FQGTGA come from the germline V gene. This CDR3 contains 13 residues. V was cut by 4 bases and J by 3 bases, with 9 bases left in between. CDR3 in amino acids: CASSWGRDTEAFF. DNA of the CDR3: TGTGCCAGCAGCTGGGGGCGGGACACTGAAGCTTTCTTT.

The chain couples TRBV4-1 to TRBJ2-3; maybe TRBD1 (6 bases). Trimming pared 2 bases from V and 6 bases from J, leaving 12 bases between. Germline CDR1 and CDR2: MGHRA and YSYEKL. The CDR3 contains 14 residues. CDR3 residues: CASSQRQGTDTQYF. For the CDR3, the DNA is TGCGCCAGCAGCCAACGGCAGGGGACGGATACGCAGTATTTT.

This rearrangement joins TRBV2 to TRBJ1-5; D unresolved. V lost 4 bases and J lost 5, with 12 bases in between. Germline V gives CDR1 SNHLY, CDR2 FYNNEI. The CDR3 is made up of 14 amino acids. The CDR3 coding sequence is TGTGCCAGCAGTGTTAACGCCAATGATCAGCCCCAGCATTTT. This encodes CASSVNANDQPQHF. The full variable domain, in which reference TRBV2 and TRBJ1-5 provide the parts outside the CDR3, is EPEVTQTPSHQVTQMGQEVILRCVPISNHLYFYWYRQILGQKVEFLVSFYNNEISEKSEIFDDQFSVERPDGSNFTLKIRSTKLEDSAMYFCASSVNANDQPQHFGDGTRLSIL.

The CDR3 region is CASSLARGSYEQYF. The CDR3 DNA is TGTGCCAGCAGCTTAGCGCGGGGCTCCTACGAGCAGTACTTC. The V and J genes are TRBV11-1 and TRBJ2-7; D is possibly TRBD2 (6 bases). With 0 bases removed from V and 0 bases from J, the gap between germline ends came to 6 bases. CDR3 length equals 14 residues. Germline CDR1 is SGHAT and CDR2 is FQDESV (reference sequence). The entire variable domain, with the rest obtained from reference TRBV11-1 and TRBJ2-7, is as follows: EAEVAQSPRYKITEKSQAVAFWCDPISGHATLYWYRQILGQGPELLVQFQDESVVDDSQLPKDRFSAERLKGVDSTLKIQPAELGDSAMYLCASSLARGSYEQYFGPGTRLTVT.